Presented here are 12 T cell receptor beta chains from one specimen sequenced in a study of T-cell reconstitution after alpha-beta-depleted transplantation in children. Unique molecular identifiers were used in preparing the TCRbeta library. Each CDR3 protein gets one entry after TCRdb re-called the PCR reads with MiXCR. The sample contains under 300,000 distinct CDR3 sequences, under 14% of which appear only once. The starting material was peripheral blood, obtained 180 days after TCRalphabeta/CD19-depleted stem cell transplant. These TCRs come from a male patient between 2 and 10 years old who had a stem cell transplant for chronic granulomatous disease, so the T cells may come from the graft donor.

This clonotype has a count of ten or more. The chain uses TRBV12-3 or TRBV12-4 and TRBJ2-1; 7 nucleotides match TRBD2. With V trimmed by 8 bases and J by 9 bases, 28 bases remained unmatched. The CDR3 consists of 19 residues. The CDR3 DNA sequence: TGTGCCAGCCCCCCCAGTGCAGGATCTCGGGAGGTTCTCATCTCTGAGCAGTTCTTC. It translates to CASPPSAGSREVLISEQFF.

This clonotype came up many times. The CDR3 protein is CATRAGAPQETQYF. Here the CDR3 DNA reads TGTGCCACCAGGGCGGGGGCACCCCAAGAGACCCAGTACTTC. The chain combines TRBV21-1 with TRBJ2-5; the table's D call of TRBD1 was not tested on the DNA. TRBV21-1 counts as a pseudogene. The CDR3 extends over 14 amino acids.

This clonotype was observed a handful of times. This chain connects TRBV1 to TRBJ2-1; TRBD2, the D gene given by the table, was not confirmed from the DNA. TRBV1 is assigned pseudogene status. CDR3 size: 12 residues. The DNA for the CDR3 is TGCACGCCGGGACTAGCGGTCTATGAGCAGTTCTTC. Protein product: CTPGLAVYEQFF.

This clonotype was seen a single time. A much larger clonotype is one base distant, so this may be a read error. The chain joins TRBV12-3 or TRBV12-4 to TRBJ2-3, with TRBD2 matching 12 bases. The CDR3 contains 19 residues. The DNA of the CDR3 is TGTGCCATCAGTTTATTCGTGCTAGCGGGGGGGCCCCGCACAGATACGCAGTATTTT. Amino acids: CAISLFVLAGGPRTDTQYF.

This clonotype has at least ten counts. The chain links TRBV12-3 or TRBV12-4 to TRBJ2-1; D perhaps matches TRBD2 (5 bases). V was cut by 2 bases and J by 10 bases, with 9 bases left in between. The CDR3 has 12 residues. The DNA for the CDR3 is TGTGCCAGCAGTTTAATAGCGCCGGAGCAGTTCTTC. It codes for CASSLIAPEQFF.

This clonotype was observed many times. The chain employs TRBV7-6 and TRBJ2-2, with D perhaps TRBD1 (5 bases). CDR3 length equals 17 residues. Trimming removed 5 bases at V and 3 bases at J, with 19 bases between. Germline V gives CDR1 SGHVS, CDR2 FNYEAQ. The DNA for the CDR3 is TGTGCCAGCAGCCCCGAGGCAGGGTCTTTCGACACCGGGGAGCTGTTTTTT. Translation: CASSPEAGSFDTGELFF.

In its sample, this clonotype was seen many times. The V call is TRBV7-2, the J call TRBJ1-6; 7 bases fit TRBD1. The CDR3 consists of 14 residues. V dropped 0 bases and J dropped 10; count of bases not matched to a gene: 3. Germline CDR1 SGHTA, CDR2 FQGNSA. In nucleotides, the CDR3 is TGTGCCAGCAGCTTAGCCAACAGGGGCTCACCCCTCCACTTT. Translation: CASSLANRGSPLHF. The entire variable domain, with the rest obtained from reference TRBV7-2 and TRBJ1-6, is as follows: GAGVSQSPSNKVTEKGKDVELRCDPISGHTALYWYRQSLGQGLEFLIYFQGNSAPDKSGLPSDRFSAERTGGSVSTLTIQRTQQEDSAVYLCASSLANRGSPLHFGNGTRLTVT.

In this sample, this clonotype turned up many times. The chain links TRBV27 to TRBJ2-3; TRBD2 matches at 11 bases. Germline CDR1 MNHEY, CDR2 SMNVEV (reference sequence). CDR3 size: 20 residues. With V trimmed by 0 bases and J by 0 bases, 11 bases remained unmatched. CDR3 sequence: CASSLSGSGRVLSSTDTQYF. As DNA, the CDR3 is TGTGCCAGCAGTTTATCGGGTAGCGGGAGGGTTTTATCAAGCACAGATACGCAGTATTTT.

Ten or more counts support this clonotype. The genes are TRBV5-5 and TRBJ2-7, with D hard to call. The CDR3 is 14 residues long. The V end was cut by 0 bases, the J end by 4 bases, with 11 bases between. The germline gives CDR1 SGHKS, CDR2 YYEKEE (reference sequence). This CDR3 reads CASSLVGSTYEQYF. In nucleotides, the CDR3 is TGTGCCAGCAGCTTGGTAGGTAGCACTTACGAGCAGTACTTC.

This clonotype was counted ten times or more. The chain carries TRBV6-2 or TRBV6-3 and TRBJ1-2; tentative D call: TRBD1 (6 bases). The CDR3 totals 16 residues. V lost 2 bases and J 3 bases, leaving 16 bases between the germline ends. In germline, CDR1 is MNHEY, CDR2 SVGEGT. This chain's CDR3 is CASSYHGQTPDYGYTF. The CDR3 nucleotides are TGTGCCAGCAGTTACCACGGACAGACACCTGACTATGGCTACACCTTC.

This clonotype was seen more than once but under ten times. The chain carries TRBV2 and TRBJ2-7; D may correspond to TRBD1 or TRBD2 (5 bases each). Germline loops: CDR1 SNHLY, CDR2 FYNNEI. This CDR3 is built from 12 residues. The V end was cut by 7 bases, the J end by 3 bases, with 10 bases between. CDR3 nucleotides: TGTGCCAGCATGGGACCCCTCTACGAGCAGTACTTC. The encoded protein is CASMGPLYEQYF.

This clonotype was seen repeatedly, ten times or more. In DNA, the CDR3 is TGCAGTGCTAGAGGGCGCGGGAACTCGTCTGACTATGGCTACACCTTC. Translated, it gives CSARGRGNSSDYGYTF. The chain recombines TRBV20-1 with TRBJ1-2; no firm D call. The CDR3 has 16 residues. The V and J ends lost 1 base and 3 bases respectively, with 18 bases between them. Per the germline V gene, CDR1 is DFQATT and CDR2 is SNEGSKA (reference sequence).